This TCR beta chain is drawn from a study of shared clonotypes between healthy human individuals. Data came from immunoSEQ multiplex PCR; TCRdb stores just in-frame clones and leaves some out. The sample has 850,000 to 1,200,000 clones, 65% to 80% seen once. The CDR3 is 14 amino acids. J gave up 2 bases and V 1 base, and 1 base lay outside the gene matches. CDR1 is LNHDA, CDR2 SQIVND, per germline (reference sequence). The TCR sequence derives from a young man in good health. Input material: memory CD4+ T cells sorted from blood. The subset is: CD45RA-negative fraction. J is TRBJ2-5 and V is TRBV19; TRBD2 agrees at 7 bases. As DNA, the CDR3 is TGTGCCAGTAGTATAGGGGGGGGTCAAGAGACCCAGTACTTC. Translation: CASSIGGGQETQYF.